One sample yielded the 17 T cell receptor beta chains listed below, sequenced in a study of human versus mouse CDR3 diversity and MHC coevolution. The assay was immunoSEQ multiplex PCR, and TCRdb's table has in-frame clones only and misses some. There are fewer than 80,000 clones in the sample; 85% to 95% occur only once, and approximately 0.15% lies in the top ten. The sample comprised naive CD4+ T cells from blood. Subset indicated: CD45RO-negative CD62L-positive naive CD4 T cells. These receptors all come from a person aged 30 to 69 in good health.

The rearrangement uses TRBV2 and TRBJ2-1; 7 nucleotides match TRBD1. In germline, CDR1 is SNHLY, CDR2 FYNNEI. CDR3 length equals 15 residues. The junction had 5 bases not matched to a gene; V was cut back by 4 bases and J by 2 bases. This CDR3 reads CASSGQGETYNEQFF. For the CDR3, the DNA is TGTGCCAGCAGTGGGCAGGGGGAGACCTACAATGAGCAGTTCTTC.

The gene calls are TRBV6-1 and TRBJ1-1; 8 nucleotides agree with TRBD1. Trimming at V came to 4 bases and at J to 5 bases, leaving 12 bases not matched to a gene. The germline CDR1 and CDR2 sequences are MNHNS and SASEGT. This CDR3 is 16 amino acids long. For the CDR3, the DNA is TGTGCCAGCAGTGTAGTCGCCGGACAGGGCTATACTGAAGCTTTCTTT. The encoded protein is CASSVVAGQGYTEAFF.

The chain combines TRBV7-2 with TRBJ1-1; the D is unclear. Germline V gives CDR1 SGHTA, CDR2 FQGNSA. The CDR3 runs 12 residues. Trimming shortened V by 5 bases and J by 2 bases, and 6 bases separated the two germline ends. The CDR3, as DNA: TGTGCCAGCAGCCCTTATAACACTGAAGCTTTCTTT. Its protein is CASSPYNTEAFF.

This clone was seen just once. This chain uses TRBV19 with TRBJ1-5, with D maybe TRBD1 (5 bases). The V end lost 7 bases, the J end lost 2 bases, and 15 bases lay between the germline ends. The CDR3 runs to 15 residues. Germline lookup yields CDR1 LNHDA and CDR2 SQIVND (reference sequence). The CDR3 DNA sequence: TGTGCCAGTATGCAGGGTATTGTGGGCAATCAGCCCCAGCATTTT. Translating gives CASMQGIVGNQPQHF.

The chain carries TRBV4-1 and TRBJ2-3, with TRBD2 matching 8 bases. Germline values: CDR1 MGHRA, CDR2 YSYEKL. Trimming took 4 bases from V and 4 from J; bases not matched to a gene: 4. The CDR3 covers 14 residues. The CDR3: CASSLGGAPDTQYF. CDR3 in DNA: TGCGCCAGCAGCCTCGGGGGGGCCCCAGATACGCAGTATTTT.

This chain joins TRBV11-1 and TRBJ1-1, with 7 bases identical to TRBD1. The CDR3 is 14 residues long. After removal of 7 bases from V and 0 bases from J, the junction contained 5 bases not matched to a gene. Germline values: CDR1 SGHAT, CDR2 FQDESV (reference sequence). CDR3 loop: CASTTGVLNTEAFF. The CDR3 DNA sequence: TGTGCCAGCACCACAGGGGTCCTGAACACTGAAGCTTTCTTT.

The chain combines TRBV6-1 with TRBJ1-5; no clear D gene. This CDR3 has 16 amino acids. The germline V gene encodes CDR1 MNHNS and CDR2 SASEGT. V gave up 2 bases and J gave up 0 bases, with 11 bases separating them. The CDR3 reads CASSERTTYSNQPQHF. CDR3 DNA: TGTGCCAGCAGTGAAAGAACCACTTATAGCAATCAGCCCCAGCATTTT.

This chain uses TRBV5-1 with TRBJ2-5; 8 positions match TRBD2. The CDR3 has 15 amino acids. After removal of 0 bases from V and 5 bases from J, the junction contained 6 bases not matched to a gene. Germline CDR1 and CDR2: SGHRS and YFSETQ. DNA of the CDR3: TGCGCCAGCAGCTTGGCTTCTAGCGGGTTCGAGACCCAGTACTTC. It is translated as CASSLASSGFETQYF.

This chain uses TRBV30 with TRBJ1-1; possible D gene TRBD1, 5 bases. CDR1 and CDR2 (germline): GTSNPN, SVGIG (reference sequence). The CDR3 contains 13 residues. Deletions cut 3 bases from V and 1 base from J, with 9 bases between. The CDR3 here is CAWSHTGNTEAFF. The CDR3 coding sequence is TGTGCCTGGAGCCATACAGGGAACACTGAAGCTTTCTTT.

This chain uses TRBV7-9 with TRBJ1-1; D is perhaps TRBD1 (6 bases). CDR1 and CDR2 from the germline V gene are SEHNR and FQNEAQ (reference sequence). V lost 2 bases and J lost 11, with 18 bases in between. The CDR3 has 14 residues. CDR3 in DNA: TGTGCCAGCAGCTTAAAGGCCCCGCTCGGACAGGCTTTCTTT. Translation gives CASSLKAPLGQAFF.

The V and J genes are TRBV7-9 and TRBJ1-1; D call uncertain. The CDR3 loop spans 15 amino acids. V shed 1 base and J shed 1 base, with 10 bases lying between them. The V gene's germline CDR1 is SEHNR and CDR2 FQNEAQ (reference sequence). This CDR3 is CASSLVPGKNTEAFF. Written as DNA, the CDR3 is TGTGCCAGCAGCTTAGTCCCCGGGAAGAACACTGAAGCTTTCTTT.

CDR3 sequence (DNA): TGTGCCAGCAGTAGCGGGCCTTCGGTAGAGACCCAGTACTTC. Translated, it gives CASSSGPSVETQYF. The chain has TRBV6-5 and TRBJ2-5, with D perhaps TRBD2 (6 bases). Between the trimmed V and J ends, which lost 5 bases and 4 bases, there was a span of 14 bases. The CDR3 is 14 amino acids. The germline V gene has CDR1 MNHEY and CDR2 SVGAGI.

V usage is TRBV28 and J usage is TRBJ1-6; 11 nucleotides line up with TRBD1. Germline lookup yields CDR1 MDHEN and CDR2 SYDVKM. The CDR3 is 20 residues long. The junction had 15 bases not matched to a gene; V was cut back by 8 bases and J by 0 bases. This CDR3 is CASGPGTGGIYSSYNSPLHF. CDR3 sequence (DNA): TGTGCCAGCGGCCCCGGGACAGGGGGTATTTATAGCTCCTATAATTCACCCCTCCACTTT.

This rearrangement joins TRBV14 to TRBJ1-2; 8 nucleotides agree with TRBD1. The trim removed 3 bases at V and 3 bases at J, leaving 6 bases unmatched. The CDR3 runs 15 residues. CDR1 and CDR2 from the germline V gene are SGHDN and FVKESK. The CDR3 nucleotides read TGTGCCAGCAGCCATAGGACAGGGAGGGACTATGGCTACACCTTC. Translating gives CASSHRTGRDYGYTF.

The chain has TRBV2 and TRBJ2-5; D perhaps matches TRBD2 (5 bases). CDR1 is SNHLY and CDR2 is FYNNEI in the germline V gene. This CDR3 is built from 12 residues. V lost 7 bases to trimming and J lost 7 bases, with 13 bases between them. The CDR3 loop reads CASKDFGVTQYF. The CDR3 coding sequence is TGTGCCAGCAAGGACTTTGGGGTGACCCAGTACTTC.

V gene TRBV7-8 combines with J gene TRBJ2-2; tentative D call: TRBD1 (6 bases). CDR3 size: 18 residues. Trimming removed 3 bases at V and 4 bases at J, with 21 bases between. CDR1 is SGHVS and CDR2 is FQNEAQ in the germline V gene. The CDR3 reads CASSFRIGAGASTGELFF. The CDR3 coding sequence is TGTGCCAGCAGCTTTCGTATAGGGGCAGGGGCGAGCACCGGGGAGCTGTTTTTT.

The table lists this clone with a count of one. V is TRBV7-9 and J is TRBJ1-2; 8 bases are a match to TRBD1. The V gene's germline CDR1 is SEHNR and CDR2 FQNEAQ (reference sequence). Trimming at V came to 5 bases and at J to 1 base, leaving 3 bases not matched to a gene. This CDR3 region has 14 residues. In DNA form, the CDR3 reads TGTGCCAGCAGCGGGACAGGCCGTAACTATGGCTACACCTTC. It encodes CASSGTGRNYGYTF. Looking up the rest from reference TRBV7-9 and TRBJ1-2 gives the full variable domain: DTGVSQNPRHKITKRGQNVTFRCDPISEHNRLYWYRQTLGQGPEFLTYFQNEAQLEKSRLLSDRFSAERPKGSFSTLEIQRTEQGDSAMYLCASSGTGRNYGYTFGSGTRLTVV.